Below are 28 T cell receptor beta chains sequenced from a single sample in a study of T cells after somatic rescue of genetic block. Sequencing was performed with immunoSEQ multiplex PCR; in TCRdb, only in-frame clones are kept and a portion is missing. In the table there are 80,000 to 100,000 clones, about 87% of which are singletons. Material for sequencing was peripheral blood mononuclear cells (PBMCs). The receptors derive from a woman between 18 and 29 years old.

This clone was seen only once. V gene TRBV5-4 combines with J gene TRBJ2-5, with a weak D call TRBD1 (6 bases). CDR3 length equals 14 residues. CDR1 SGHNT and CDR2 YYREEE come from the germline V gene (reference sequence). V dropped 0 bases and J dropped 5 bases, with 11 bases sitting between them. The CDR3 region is CASSLVGTTETQYF. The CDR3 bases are TGTGCCAGCAGCTTGGTTGGGACAACGGAGACCCAGTACTTC.

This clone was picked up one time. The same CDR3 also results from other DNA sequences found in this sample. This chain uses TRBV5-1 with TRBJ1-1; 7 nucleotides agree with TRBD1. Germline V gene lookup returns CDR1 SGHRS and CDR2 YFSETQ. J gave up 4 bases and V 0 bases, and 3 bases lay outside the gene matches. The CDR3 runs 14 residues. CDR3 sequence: CASSLGQGGTEAFF. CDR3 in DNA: TGCGCCAGCAGCTTGGGGCAGGGGGGCACTGAAGCTTTCTTT.

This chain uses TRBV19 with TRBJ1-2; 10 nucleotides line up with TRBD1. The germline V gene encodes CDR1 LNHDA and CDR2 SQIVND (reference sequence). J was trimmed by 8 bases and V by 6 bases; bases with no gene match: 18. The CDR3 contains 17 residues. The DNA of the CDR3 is TGTGCCAGTAGACTGGGGGACAGGGGCGGAGGAGCGACAGGCTACACCTTC. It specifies CASRLGDRGGGATGYTF.

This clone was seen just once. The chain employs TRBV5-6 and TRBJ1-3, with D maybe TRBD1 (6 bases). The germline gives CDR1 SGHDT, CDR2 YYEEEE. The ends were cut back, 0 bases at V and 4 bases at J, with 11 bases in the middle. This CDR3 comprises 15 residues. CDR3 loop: CASSLGTAAGNTIYF. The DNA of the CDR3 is TGTGCCAGCAGCTTGGGGACAGCGGCGGGAAACACCATATATTTT.

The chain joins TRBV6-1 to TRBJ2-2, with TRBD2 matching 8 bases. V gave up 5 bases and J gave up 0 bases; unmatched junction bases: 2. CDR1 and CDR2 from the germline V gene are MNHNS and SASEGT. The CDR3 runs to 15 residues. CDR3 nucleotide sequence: TGTGCCAGCAGTCTTAGCGGGACGAACACCGGGGAGCTGTTTTTT. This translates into CASSLSGTNTGELFF.

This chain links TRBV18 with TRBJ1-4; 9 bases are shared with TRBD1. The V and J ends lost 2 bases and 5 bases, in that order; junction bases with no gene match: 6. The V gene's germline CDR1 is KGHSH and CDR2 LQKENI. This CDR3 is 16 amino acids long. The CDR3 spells CASSPGMGTGNEKLFF. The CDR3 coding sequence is TGTGCCAGCTCACCAGGAATGGGGACAGGGAATGAAAAACTGTTTTTT. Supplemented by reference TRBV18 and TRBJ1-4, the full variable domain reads NAGVMQNPRHLVRRRGQEARLRCSPMKGHSHVYWYRQLPEEGLKFMVYLQKENIIDESGMPKERFSAEFPKEGPSILRIQQVVRGDSAAYFCASSPGMGTGNEKLFFGSGTQLSVL.

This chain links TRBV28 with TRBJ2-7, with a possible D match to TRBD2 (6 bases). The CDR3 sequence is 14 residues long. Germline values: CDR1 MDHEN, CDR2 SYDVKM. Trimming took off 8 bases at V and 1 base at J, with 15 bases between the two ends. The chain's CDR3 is CASRTSSVSYEQYF. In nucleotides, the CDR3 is TGTGCCAGCCGTACCTCTAGCGTTTCCTACGAGCAGTACTTC.

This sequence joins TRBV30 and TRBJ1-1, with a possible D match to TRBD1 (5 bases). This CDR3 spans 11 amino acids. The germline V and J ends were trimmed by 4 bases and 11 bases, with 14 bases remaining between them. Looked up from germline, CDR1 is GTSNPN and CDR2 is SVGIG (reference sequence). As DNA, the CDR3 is TGTGCCTGGATTAGGGGAAGTGGGGCTTTCTTT. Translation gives CAWIRGSGAFF.

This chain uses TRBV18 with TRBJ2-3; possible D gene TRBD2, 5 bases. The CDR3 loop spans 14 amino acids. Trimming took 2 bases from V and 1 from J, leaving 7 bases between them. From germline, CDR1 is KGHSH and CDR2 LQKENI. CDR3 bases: TGTGCCAGCTCACCAGCAGCGGGCACAGATACGCAGTATTTT. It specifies CASSPAAGTDTQYF.

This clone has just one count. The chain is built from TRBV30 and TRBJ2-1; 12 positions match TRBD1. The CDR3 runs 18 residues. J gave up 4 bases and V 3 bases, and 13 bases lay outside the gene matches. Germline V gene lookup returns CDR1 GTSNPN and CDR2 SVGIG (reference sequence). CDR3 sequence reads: CAWRTGTGGAGGYNEQFF. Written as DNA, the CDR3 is TGTGCCTGGAGGACGGGGACAGGGGGCGCAGGGGGGTACAATGAGCAGTTCTTC.

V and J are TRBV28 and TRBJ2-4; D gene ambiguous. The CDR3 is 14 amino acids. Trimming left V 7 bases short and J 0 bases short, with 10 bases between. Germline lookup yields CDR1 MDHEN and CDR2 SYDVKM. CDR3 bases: TGTGCCAGCACCGACACCCTAGCCAAAAACATTCAGTACTTC. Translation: CASTDTLAKNIQYF.

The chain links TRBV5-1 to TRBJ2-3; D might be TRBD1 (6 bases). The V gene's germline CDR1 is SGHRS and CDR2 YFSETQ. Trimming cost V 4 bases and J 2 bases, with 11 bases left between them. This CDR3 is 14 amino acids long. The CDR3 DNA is TGCGCCAGCAGCCCGGACAGCTACACAGATACGCAGTATTTT. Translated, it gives CASSPDSYTDTQYF.

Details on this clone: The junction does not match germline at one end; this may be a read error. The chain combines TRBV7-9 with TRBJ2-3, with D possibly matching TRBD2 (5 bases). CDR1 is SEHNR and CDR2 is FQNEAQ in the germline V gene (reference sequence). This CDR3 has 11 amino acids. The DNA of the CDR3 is TGTGCCAGCAGCTTAGGGAGACCCGGGGAATTT. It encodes CASSLGRPGEF.

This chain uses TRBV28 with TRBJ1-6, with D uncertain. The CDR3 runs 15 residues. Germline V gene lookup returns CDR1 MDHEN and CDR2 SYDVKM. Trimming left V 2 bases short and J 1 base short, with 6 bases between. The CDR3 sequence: CASSLGGSYNSPLHF. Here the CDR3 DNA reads TGTGCCAGCAGTTTAGGAGGTTCCTATAATTCACCCCTCCACTTT.

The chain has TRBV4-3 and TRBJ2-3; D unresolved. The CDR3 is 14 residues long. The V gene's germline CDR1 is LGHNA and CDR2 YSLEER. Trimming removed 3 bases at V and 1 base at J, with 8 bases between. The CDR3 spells CASSQIEGTDTQYF. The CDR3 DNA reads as TGCGCCAGCAGCCAGATTGAGGGCACAGATACGCAGTATTTT.

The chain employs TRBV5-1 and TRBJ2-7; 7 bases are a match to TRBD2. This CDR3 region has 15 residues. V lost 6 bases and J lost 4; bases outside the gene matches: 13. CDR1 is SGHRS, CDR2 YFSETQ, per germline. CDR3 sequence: CASNPSAAGMYEQYF. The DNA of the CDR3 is TGCGCCAGCAACCCCTCCGCAGCGGGAATGTACGAGCAGTACTTC.

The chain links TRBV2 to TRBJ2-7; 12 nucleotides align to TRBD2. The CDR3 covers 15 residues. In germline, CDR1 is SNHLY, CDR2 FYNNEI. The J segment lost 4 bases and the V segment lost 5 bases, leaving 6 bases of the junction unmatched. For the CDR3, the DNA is TGTGCCAGCAGTTATGGACTAGCGGGACGATACGAGCAGTACTTC. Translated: CASSYGLAGRYEQYF.

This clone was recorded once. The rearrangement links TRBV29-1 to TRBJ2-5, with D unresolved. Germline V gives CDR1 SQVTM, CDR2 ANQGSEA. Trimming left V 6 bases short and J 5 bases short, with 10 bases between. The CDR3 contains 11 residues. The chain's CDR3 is CSVRRGETQYF. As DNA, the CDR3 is TGCAGCGTACGAAGAGGCGAGACCCAGTACTTC. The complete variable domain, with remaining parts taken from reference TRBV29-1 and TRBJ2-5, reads SAVISQKPSRDICQRGTSLTIQCQVDSQVTMMFWYRQQPGQSLTLIATANQGSEATYESGFVIDKFPISRPNLTFSTLTVSNMSPEDSSIYLCSVRRGETQYFGPGTRLLVL.

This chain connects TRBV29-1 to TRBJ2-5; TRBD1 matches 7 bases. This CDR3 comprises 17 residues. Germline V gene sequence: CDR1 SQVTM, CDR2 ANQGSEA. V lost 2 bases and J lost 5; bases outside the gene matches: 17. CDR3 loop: CSVEPPLSPGGWETQYF. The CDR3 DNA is TGCAGCGTTGAACCCCCCCTCTCGCCAGGGGGATGGGAGACCCAGTACTTC.

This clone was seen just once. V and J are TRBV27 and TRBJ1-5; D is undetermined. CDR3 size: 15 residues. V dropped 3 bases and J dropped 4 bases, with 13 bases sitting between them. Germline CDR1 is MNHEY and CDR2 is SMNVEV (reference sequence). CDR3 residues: CASSFRQPWNQPQHF. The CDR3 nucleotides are TGTGCCAGCAGTTTCCGACAACCGTGGAATCAGCCCCAGCATTTT.

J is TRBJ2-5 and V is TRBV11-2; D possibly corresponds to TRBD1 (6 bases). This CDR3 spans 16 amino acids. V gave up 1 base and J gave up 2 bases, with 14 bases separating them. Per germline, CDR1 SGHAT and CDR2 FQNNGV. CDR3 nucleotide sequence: TGTGCCAGCAGCTTAGGGCTCAGGGGCGAACAAGAGACCCAGTACTTC. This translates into CASSLGLRGEQETQYF.

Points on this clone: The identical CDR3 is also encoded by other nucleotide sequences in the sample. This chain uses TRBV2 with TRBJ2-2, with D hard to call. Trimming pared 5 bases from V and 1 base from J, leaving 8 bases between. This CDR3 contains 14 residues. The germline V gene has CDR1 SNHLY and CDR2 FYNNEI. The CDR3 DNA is TGTGCCAGCAGTTTGGGCGGGAACACCGGGGAGCTGTTTTTT. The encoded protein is CASSLGGNTGELFF.

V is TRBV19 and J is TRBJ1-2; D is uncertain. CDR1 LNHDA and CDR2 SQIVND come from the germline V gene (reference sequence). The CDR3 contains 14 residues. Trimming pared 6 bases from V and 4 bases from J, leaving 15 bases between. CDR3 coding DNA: TGTGCCAGTAGACGGAACGATAGGTTCTATGGCTACACCTTC. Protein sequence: CASRRNDRFYGYTF.

CDR3 nucleotide sequence: TGTGCCAGCAGCTTAACAGCGTCGGGCACTGAAGCTTTCTTT. Encoded protein: CASSLTASGTEAFF. This chain uses TRBV7-3 with TRBJ1-1, with D unclear. Deletions cut 0 bases from V and 4 bases from J, with 9 bases between. The CDR3 runs to 14 residues. Germline CDR1 is SGHTA and CDR2 is FQGTGA.

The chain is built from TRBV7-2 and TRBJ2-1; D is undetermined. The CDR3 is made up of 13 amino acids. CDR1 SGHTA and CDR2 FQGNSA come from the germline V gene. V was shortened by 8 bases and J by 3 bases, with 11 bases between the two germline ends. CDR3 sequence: CASGLDLYNEQFF. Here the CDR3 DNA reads TGTGCCAGCGGGCTCGACCTCTACAATGAGCAGTTCTTC. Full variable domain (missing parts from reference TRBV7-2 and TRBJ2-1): GAGVSQSPSNKVTEKGKDVELRCDPISGHTALYWYRQSLGQGLEFLIYFQGNSAPDKSGLPSDRFSAERTGGSVSTLTIQRTQQEDSAVYLCASGLDLYNEQFFGPGTRLTVL.

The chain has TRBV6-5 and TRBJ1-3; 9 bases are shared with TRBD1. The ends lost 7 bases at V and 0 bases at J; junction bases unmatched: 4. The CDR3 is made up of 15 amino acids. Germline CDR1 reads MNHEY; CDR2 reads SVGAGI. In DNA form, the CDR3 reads TGTGCCAGCAAGTCGGGACAGGGCTCTGGAAACACCATATATTTT. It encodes CASKSGQGSGNTIYF.

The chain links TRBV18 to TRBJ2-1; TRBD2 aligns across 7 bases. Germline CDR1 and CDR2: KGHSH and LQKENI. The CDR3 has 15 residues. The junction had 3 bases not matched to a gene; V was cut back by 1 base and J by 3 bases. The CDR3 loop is CASSPRTGGYNEQFF. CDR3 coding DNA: TGTGCCAGCTCACCACGGACGGGAGGCTACAATGAGCAGTTCTTC.

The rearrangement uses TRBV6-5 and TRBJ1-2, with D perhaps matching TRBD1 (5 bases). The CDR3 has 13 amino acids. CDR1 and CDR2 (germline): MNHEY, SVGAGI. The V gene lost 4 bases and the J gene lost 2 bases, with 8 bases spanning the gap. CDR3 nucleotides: TGTGCCAGCAGTTTACAGGAGAACTATGGCTACACCTTC. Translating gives CASSLQENYGYTF.